This T cell receptor (beta chain) was sequenced during a study of spatial heterogeneity in lung cancer. Overall study: Detection of beta-chain sequences consistently exceeded that of alpha-chain sequences. Raw reads contained each unique TCR and UMI combination more than ten times on average. Study conclusions and caveats: The number of expanded tumor alpha and beta chains correlated with mutation number.

Noted time point: sample taken at primary tumor resection. CDR1 is KGHDR and CDR2 is SFDVKD in the germline V gene. There are 16 residues in the CDR3. The V gene end was trimmed by 6 bases and the J gene end by 1 base; junction bases not matched to a gene: 8. This clonotype is medium-sized within its sample. Its matching antigen is unknown. MiXCR was run by TCRdb on the 5' RACE reads, yielding one entry per CDR3 protein. The sample lists roughly 3,500 distinct CDR3 sequences, about 7.3% occurring once. The TCR was taken from a male donor with early-stage non-small cell lung cancer. Sequencing used lung tumor tissue, obtained at surgery. The chain recombines TRBV24-1 with TRBJ2-1, with 7 bases lining up with TRBD2. The CDR3 region has the DNA TGTGCCACCAGTCAAGCCGGGGGGAGATCCTACAATGAGCAGTTCTTC. Translation gives CATSQAGGRSYNEQFF.